The rows below give T cell receptor beta chains drawn from one sample of a study of quantifying T cell responses using KT2 cells. TCRdb re-analysed the UMI-ligation and nested PCR reads in MiXCR, keeping a single row per CDR3 protein. Of about 41,000 distinct CDR3 sequences in the sample, about 17% were seen once. The source material was PBMCs spiked with cells of the T cell clone KT2. These TCRs come from a human donor. Both conserved end residues are part of each CDR3. A D gene is named only where the DNA matches it firmly. A row's size may be missing; if present it is once, few, many or a size class.

14 - few TRBJ2-5 TRBV18 TGTGCCAGCTCACCTAACACAGGACAAGAGACCCAGTACTTC CASSPNTGQETQYF
16 TRBD2 many TRBJ2-5 TRBV7-6 TGTGCCAGCCAGACCGGGACTAGCGGGGGGGCCGGGACCCAGTACTTC CASQTGTSGGAGTQYF
14 - few TRBJ2-1 TRBV20-1 TGCAGTGCTCTTAGGACCACGACCGACAATGAGCAGTTCTTC CSALRTTTDNEQFF
13 - - TRBJ1-5 TRBV20-1 TGCAGTGCTAGAGCGGGCTTCAATCAGCCCCAGCATTTT CSARAGFNQPQHF
16 - - TRBJ1-2 TRBV12-3/TRBV12-4 TGTGCCAGCAGTTTTCCGGTGGCGGGGGGCATCGCTGGCTACACCTTC CASSFPVAGGIAGYTF
14 TRBD2 medium-sized TRBJ2-7 TRBV4-1 TGCGCCAGCAGCCAAATAGCGGGGATCTACGAGCAGTACTTC CASSQIAGIYEQYF
15 - - TRBJ2-1 TRBV5-8 TGTGCCAGCAGCTGGGGGATCGTCTCCTACAATGAGCAGTTCTTC CASSWGIVSYNEQFF
13 - few TRBJ1-1 TRBV29-1 TGCAGCGTTGAATTACAGTCAAACACTGAAGCTTTCTTT CSVELQSNTEAFF
15 TRBD1 - TRBJ1-1 TRBV29-1 TGCAGCGTTGAGGGCAGGGGGGGTAGTAACACTGAAGCTTTCTTT CSVEGRGGSNTEAFF
16 - - TRBJ1-1 TRBV20-1 TGCAGTGCTAGGGCCCCGGGACGCCCCACTGGAACTGAAGCTTTCTTT CSARAPGRPTGTEAFF
16 - - TRBJ2-1 TRBV7-2 TGTGCCAGCAGCTCGACGGAATATTTGCCTGTCAATGAGCAGTTCTTC CASSSTEYLPVNEQFF
17 TRBD2 - TRBJ2-1 TRBV7-2 TGTGCCAGCAGCTTAGTAGGACTAGCGGGCTCCTACAATGAGCAGTTCTTC CASSLVGLAGSYNEQFF
16 - many TRBJ2-3 TRBV11-2 TGTGCCAGCAGCTTAGAGCAACCGGGACACAGAGATACGCAGTATTTT CASSLEQPGHRDTQYF
17 - few TRBJ2-4 TRBV3-1 TGTGCCAGCAGCCAAGGGGGAGGAGGGATTCGCAAAAACATTCAGTACTTC CASSQGGGGIRKNIQYF
16 - many TRBJ1-3 TRBV14 TGTGCCAGCAGCCAAGAAAGTCGGTTCTCTGGAAACACCATATATTTT CASSQESRFSGNTIYF
17 - few TRBJ2-1 TRBV12-3/TRBV12-4 TGTGCCAGCACCCTTTTCTGGATGGCCGGGAGAGACAATGAGCAGTTCTTC CASTLFWMAGRDNEQFF
16 - once TRBJ1-1 TRBV11-3 TGTGCCAGCAGCCACGGGGCCGGGTTAGGGAACACTGAAGCTTTCTTT CASSHGAGLGNTEAFF
17 - - TRBJ2-5 TRBV3-1 TGTGCCAGCAGCCAAGTCCGAAGCAGGCTAATACAAGAGACCCAGTACTTC CASSQVRSRLIQETQYF
16 - few TRBJ1-6 TRBV2 TGTGCCAGCAGTGAATTGTTGGGAGCTCGAGTGTCACCCCTCCACTTT CASSELLGARVSPLHF
16 TRBD1 - TRBJ1-6 TRBV7-2 TGTGCCAGCAGCTTTACCAACAGGGGGGGTAATTCACCCCTCCACTTT CASSFTNRGGNSPLHF